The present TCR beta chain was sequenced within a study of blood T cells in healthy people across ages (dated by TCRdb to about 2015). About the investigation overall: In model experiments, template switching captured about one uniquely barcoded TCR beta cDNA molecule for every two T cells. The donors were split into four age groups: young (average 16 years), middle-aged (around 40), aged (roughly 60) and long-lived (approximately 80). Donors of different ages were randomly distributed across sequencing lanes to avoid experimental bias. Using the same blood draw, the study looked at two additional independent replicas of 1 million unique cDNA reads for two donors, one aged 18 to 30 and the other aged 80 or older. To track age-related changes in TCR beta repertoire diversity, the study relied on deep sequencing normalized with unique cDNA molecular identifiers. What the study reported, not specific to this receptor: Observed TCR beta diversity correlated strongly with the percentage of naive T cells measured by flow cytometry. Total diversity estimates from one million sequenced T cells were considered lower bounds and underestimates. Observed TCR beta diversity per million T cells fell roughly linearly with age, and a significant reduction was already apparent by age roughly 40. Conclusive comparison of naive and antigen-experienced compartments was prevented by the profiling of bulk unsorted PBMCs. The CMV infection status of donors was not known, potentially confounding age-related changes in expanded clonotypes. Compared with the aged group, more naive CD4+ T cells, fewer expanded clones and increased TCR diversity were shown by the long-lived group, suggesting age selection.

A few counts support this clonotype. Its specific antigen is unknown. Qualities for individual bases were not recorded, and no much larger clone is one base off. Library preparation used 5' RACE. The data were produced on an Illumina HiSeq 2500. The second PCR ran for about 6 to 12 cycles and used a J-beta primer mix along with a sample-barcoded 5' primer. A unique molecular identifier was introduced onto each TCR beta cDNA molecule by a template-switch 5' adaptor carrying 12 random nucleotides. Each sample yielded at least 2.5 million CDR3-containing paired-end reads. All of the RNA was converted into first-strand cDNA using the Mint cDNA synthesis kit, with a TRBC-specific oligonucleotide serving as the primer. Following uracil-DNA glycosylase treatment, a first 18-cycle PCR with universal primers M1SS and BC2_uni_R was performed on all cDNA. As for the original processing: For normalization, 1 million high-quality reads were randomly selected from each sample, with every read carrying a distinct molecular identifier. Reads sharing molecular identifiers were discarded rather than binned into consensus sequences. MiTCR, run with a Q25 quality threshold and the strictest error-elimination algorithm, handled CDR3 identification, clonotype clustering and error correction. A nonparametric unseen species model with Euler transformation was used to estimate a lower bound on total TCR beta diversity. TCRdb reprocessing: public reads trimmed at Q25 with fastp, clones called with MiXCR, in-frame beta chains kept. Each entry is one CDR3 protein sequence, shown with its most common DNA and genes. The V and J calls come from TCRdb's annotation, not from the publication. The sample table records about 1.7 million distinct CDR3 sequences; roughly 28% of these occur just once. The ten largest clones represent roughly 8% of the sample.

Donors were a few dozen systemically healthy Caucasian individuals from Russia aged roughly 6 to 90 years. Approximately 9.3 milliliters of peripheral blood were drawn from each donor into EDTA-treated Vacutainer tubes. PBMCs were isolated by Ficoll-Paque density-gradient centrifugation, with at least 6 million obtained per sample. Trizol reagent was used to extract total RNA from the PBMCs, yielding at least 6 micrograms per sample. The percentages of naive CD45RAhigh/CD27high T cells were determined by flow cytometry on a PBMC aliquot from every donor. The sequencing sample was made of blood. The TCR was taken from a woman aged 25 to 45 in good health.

The DNA sequence reads TGTGCCAGCAGGCCTCAGAGGCTCACTGAAGCTTTCTTT. It translates to CASRPQRLTEAFF. The chain links TRBV12-3 or TRBV12-4 with TRBJ1-1; confidence is insufficient to name the D gene. The CDR3 contains 13 residues, cysteine and phenylalanine counted. Kept here is only the CDR3 DNA, which spans 39 bases and is read in frame from base 1. The V and J ends are trimmed by 6 bases and 4 bases, leaving 12 bases between them.